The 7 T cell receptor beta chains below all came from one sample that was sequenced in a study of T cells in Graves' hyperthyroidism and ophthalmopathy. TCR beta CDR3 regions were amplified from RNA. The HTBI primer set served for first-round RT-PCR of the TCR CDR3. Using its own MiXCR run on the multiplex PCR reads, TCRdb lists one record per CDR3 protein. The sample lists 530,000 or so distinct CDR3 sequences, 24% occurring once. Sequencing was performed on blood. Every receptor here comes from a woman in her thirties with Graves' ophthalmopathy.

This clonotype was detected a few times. DNA of the CDR3: TGTGCCAGCAGCCGGAACCGGGACAGGGCTAACACCGGGGAGCTGTTTTTT. Its protein product is CASSRNRDRANTGELFF. J is TRBJ2-2 and V is TRBV7-3, with 9 bases aligning to TRBD1. This CDR3 is built from 17 residues. Germline V CDR1 and CDR2: SGHTA, FQGTGA. V was pared by 5 bases and J by 2 bases, with 9 bases of the junction left unmatched.

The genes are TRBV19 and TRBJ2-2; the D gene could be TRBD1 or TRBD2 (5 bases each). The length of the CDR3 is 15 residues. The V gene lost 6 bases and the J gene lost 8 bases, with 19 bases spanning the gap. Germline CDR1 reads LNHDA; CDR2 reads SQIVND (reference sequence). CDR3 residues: CASSLRDRSPGELFF. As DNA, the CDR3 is TGTGCCAGTAGCCTCCGGGACCGCTCGCCGGGGGAGCTGTTTTTT. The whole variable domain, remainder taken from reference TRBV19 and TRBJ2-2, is DGGITQSPKYLFRKEGQNVTLSCEQNLNHDAMYWYRQDPGQGLRLIYYSQIVNDFQKGDIAEGYSVSREKKESFPLTVTSAQKNPTAFYLCASSLRDRSPGELFFGEGSRLTVL.

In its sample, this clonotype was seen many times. This CDR3 is CASSLFGLTEAFF. The CDR3 nucleotides read TGTGCCAGCAGTTTATTTGGTCTCACTGAAGCTTTCTTT. V gene TRBV28 combines with J gene TRBJ1-1, with unresolved D. The V end was cut by 1 base, the J end by 4 bases, with 7 bases between. Looked up from germline, CDR1 is MDHEN and CDR2 is SYDVKM. The CDR3 spans 13 residues.

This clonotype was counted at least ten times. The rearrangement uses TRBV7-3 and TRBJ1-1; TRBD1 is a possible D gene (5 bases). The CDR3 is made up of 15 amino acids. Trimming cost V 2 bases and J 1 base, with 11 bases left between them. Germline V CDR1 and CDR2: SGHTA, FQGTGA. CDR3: CASSLAGGKNTEAFF. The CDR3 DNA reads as TGTGCCAGCAGCTTAGCCGGGGGAAAGAACACTGAAGCTTTCTTT.

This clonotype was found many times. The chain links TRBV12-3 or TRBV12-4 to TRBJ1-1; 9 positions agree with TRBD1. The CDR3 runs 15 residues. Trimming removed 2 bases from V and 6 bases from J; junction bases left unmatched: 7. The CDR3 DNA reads TGTGCCAGCAGTTTACGGACAGGGGTTTTCGCTGAAGCTTTCTTT. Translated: CASSLRTGVFAEAFF.

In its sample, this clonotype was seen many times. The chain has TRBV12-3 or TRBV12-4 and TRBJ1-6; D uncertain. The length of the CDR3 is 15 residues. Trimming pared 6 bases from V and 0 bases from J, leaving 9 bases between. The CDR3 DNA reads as TGTGCCAGCAGCTTTCAGAGCTCCTATAATTCACCCCTCCACTTT. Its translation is CASSFQSSYNSPLHF.

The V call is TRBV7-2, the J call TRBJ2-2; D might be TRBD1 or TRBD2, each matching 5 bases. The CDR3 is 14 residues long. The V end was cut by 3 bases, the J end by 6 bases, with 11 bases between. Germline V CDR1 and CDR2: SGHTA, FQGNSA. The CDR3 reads CASSFWGKAGELFF. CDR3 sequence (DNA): TGTGCCAGCAGCTTTTGGGGGAAGGCCGGGGAGCTGTTTTTT.